A selection of T cell receptor beta chains follows, all from one sample in a study of blood T cell repertoires in COVID-19. The data were produced by immunoSEQ multiplex PCR, yet TCRdb's version contains in-frame clones alone and is incomplete. The data contain some 70,000 clones, 81% of them seen just once; the ten biggest clones take up around 0.91%. Material: peripheral blood. The source is a woman aged 70 to 79 with acute or convalescent COVID-19. Each CDR3 is given with its conserved first and last residue. The D gene is left open where the match is weak. Size tells how often a clone was seen (once, few, many) or the class of an expanded clone, and some rows leave it out.

clone size,V gene,D gene,J gene,CDR3 DNA,CDR3 protein
few,TRBV5-6,-,TRBJ2-2,TGTGCCAGCAGCTTGGGTCTCACCGGGGAGCTGTTTTTT,CASSLGLTGELFF
few,TRBV7-2,-,TRBJ1-6,TGTGCCAGCTCGGGGGGGCCCGGGGGTAATTCACCCCTCCACTTT,CASSGGPGGNSPLHF
-,TRBV20-1,TRBD2,TRBJ2-7,TGTGGACTAGCGGGAGCCGAGCAGTACTTC,CGLAGAEQYF
-,TRBV27,-,TRBJ2-5,TGTGCCAGCAGTTTACTGGGGGCGCTGGGTCAAGAGACCCAGTACTTC,CASSLLGALGQETQYF
-,TRBV18,TRBD1,TRBJ2-1,TGTGCCAGCTCACCGGGACAGAACTCCTACAATGAGCAGTTCTTC,CASSPGQNSYNEQFF
-,TRBV6-2/TRBV6-3,-,TRBJ1-1,TGTGCCAGCAGTTACATGCCCCCACAAACGGGCACTGAAGCTTTCTTT,CASSYMPPQTGTEAFF
-,TRBV7-2,TRBD2,TRBJ2-7,TGTGCCAGCAGCCGGGGGGGGGCTAGCGGGAGTTACGAGCAGTACTTC,CASSRGGASGSYEQYF
-,TRBV28,TRBD1,TRBJ1-5,TGTGCCAGCGAGTCTTTAGGGGGCGAATCGGGTCAGCCCCAGCATTTT,CASESLGGESGQPQHF
-,TRBV10-3,-,TRBJ2-7,TGTGCCATCAGTGAGTCGACCGGGGACGGGGGCTACGAGCAGTACTTC,CAISESTGDGGYEQYF
-,TRBV5-4,TRBD1,TRBJ1-2,TGTGCCAGCAGCCTGGAGGGACAGGCCCCCGGGAGCTATGGCTACACCTTC,CASSLEGQAPGSYGYTF
-,TRBV28,-,TRBJ1-3,TGTGCCAGCACCGGGGACTTCCTCTCTGGAAACACCATATATTTT,CASTGDFLSGNTIYF
-,TRBV10-3,TRBD2,TRBJ2-7,TGTGCCATCAAAGCGGGTAGCGGGGGGGCCTACGAGCAGTACTTC,CAIKAGSGGAYEQYF
-,TRBV7-8,TRBD1,TRBJ2-1,TGTGCCAGCAGCTCTGAACAGGGGGCTCTGTTCAATGAGCAGTTCTTC,CASSSEQGALFNEQFF
once,TRBV19,TRBD2,TRBJ2-5,TGTGCCAGTAGCACCCTCGGGACTAGCGGAGAGACCCAGTACTTC,CASSTLGTSGETQYF
-,TRBV3-1/TRBV3-2,TRBD2,TRBJ2-1,TGTGCCAGCAGTCTCGGGACTAGCGGAGGAAATGAGCAGTTCTTC,CASSLGTSGGNEQFF
-,TRBV7-9,-,TRBJ2-1,TGTGCCAGCAGCTCCTCCGATATGACGCTAGTCTCCTACAATGAGCAGTTCTTC,CASSSSDMTLVSYNEQFF
-,TRBV5-1,TRBD2,TRBJ2-2,TGCGCCAGCGGGAGCGGGAGTGACACCGGGGAGCTGTTTTTT,CASGSGSDTGELFF
-,TRBV5-1,TRBD1,TRBJ2-3,TGCGCCAGCAGCCGGGACAGGGGCACAGATACGCAGTATTTT,CASSRDRGTDTQYF
-,TRBV7-6,-,TRBJ1-6,TGTGCCAGCAGCTTAGAACAGGGCAATTCACCCCTCCACTTT,CASSLEQGNSPLHF
-,TRBV5-1,TRBD2,TRBJ2-3,TGCGCCAGCAGCTGGGGTATAGCGGGGGGGCGTATCACAGATACGCAGTATTTT,CASSWGIAGGRITDTQYF